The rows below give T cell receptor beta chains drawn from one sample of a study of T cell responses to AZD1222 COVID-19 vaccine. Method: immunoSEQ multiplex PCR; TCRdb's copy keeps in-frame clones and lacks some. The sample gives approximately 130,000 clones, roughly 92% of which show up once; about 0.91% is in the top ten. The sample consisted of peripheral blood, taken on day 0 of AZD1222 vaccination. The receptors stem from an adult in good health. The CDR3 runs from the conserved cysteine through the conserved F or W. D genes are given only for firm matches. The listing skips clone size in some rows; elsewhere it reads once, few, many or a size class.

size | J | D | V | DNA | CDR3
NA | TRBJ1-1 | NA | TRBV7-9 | TGTGCCAGCAGTAGTACCGGGGTAAGCCTTGAAGCTTTCTTT | CASSSTGVSLEAFF
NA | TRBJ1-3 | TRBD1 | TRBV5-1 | TGCGCCAGCAGCCGGACAGGGGCTGGAAACACCATATATTTT | CASSRTGAGNTIYF
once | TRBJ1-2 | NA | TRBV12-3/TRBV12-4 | TGTGCCAGCAGTTTTCCCGGGGATGACGGCTACACCTTC | CASSFPGDDGYTF
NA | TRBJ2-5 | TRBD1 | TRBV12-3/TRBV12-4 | TGTGCCAGCAGCGAGGGACAGCGGGAGACCCAGTACTTC | CASSEGQRETQYF
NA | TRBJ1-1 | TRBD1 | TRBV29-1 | TGCAGCGCTGCACACCCAACAGGGGGTCTTACTGAAGCTTTCTTT | CSAAHPTGGLTEAFF
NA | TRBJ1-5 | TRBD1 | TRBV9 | TGTGCCAGCAGCGGACAGGGGGCCAATCAGCCCCAGCATTTT | CASSGQGANQPQHF
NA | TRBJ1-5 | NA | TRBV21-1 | TGTGCCAGCAGCCCTCCGATAGGCAATCAGCCCCAGCATTTT | CASSPPIGNQPQHF
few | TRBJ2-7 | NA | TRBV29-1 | TGCAGCGCCGCCGCGGGCTACGAGCAGTACTTC | CSAAAGYEQYF
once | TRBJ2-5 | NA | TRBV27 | TGTGCCAGCAGTCCTCGAGTTGTGGAGACCCAGTACTTC | CASSPRVVETQYF
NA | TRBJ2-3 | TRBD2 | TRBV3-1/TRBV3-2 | TGTGCCAGCAGCTCCGGACTGGGCGGGGGGACAGATACGCAGTATTTT | CASSSGLGGGTDTQYF
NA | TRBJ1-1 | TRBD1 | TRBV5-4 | TGTGCCAGCAGCACCCGGACAGGAAGGGCCTCCACTGAAGCTTTCTTT | CASSTRTGRASTEAFF
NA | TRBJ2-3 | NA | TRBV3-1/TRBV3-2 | TGTGCCAGCAGCCAAGCGAGCACAGATACGCAGTATTTT | CASSQASTDTQYF
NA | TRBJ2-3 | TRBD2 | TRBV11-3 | TGTGCCAGCAGCCCCACCCCGGGACTAGCGGGGGGGCAGGCAGATACGCAGTATTTT | CASSPTPGLAGGQADTQYF
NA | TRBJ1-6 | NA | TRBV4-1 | TGCGCCAGCAGCCAGGACGGAAACTATTCACCCCTCCACTTT | CASSQDGNYSPLHF
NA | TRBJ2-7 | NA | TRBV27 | TGTGCCAGCAGTTTAAGGGCAGGCCGCTCCTACGAGCAGTACTTC | CASSLRAGRSYEQYF
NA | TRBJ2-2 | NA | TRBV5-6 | TGTGCCAGCAGGTCGGGCGGGGAGCTGTTTTTT | CASRSGGELFF
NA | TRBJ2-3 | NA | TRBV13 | TGTGCCAGCAGCCTTCGGACGACTCCTACGCAGTATTTT | CASSLRTTPTQYF
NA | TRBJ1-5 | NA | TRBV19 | TGTGCCAGTAGTATAATAGGGTACAATCAGCCCCAGCATTTT | CASSIIGYNQPQHF
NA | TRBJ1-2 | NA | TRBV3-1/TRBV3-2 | TGTGCCAGCAGCCAAGGGGGGGCTGGCTACACCTTC | CASSQGGAGYTF
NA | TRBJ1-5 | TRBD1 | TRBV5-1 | TGCGCCAGCAGCAGGGGGACAGGGAACAATCAGCCCCAGCATTTT | CASSRGTGNNQPQHF
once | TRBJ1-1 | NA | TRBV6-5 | TGTGCCAGCAGACGGACAGCCGACACTGAAGCTTTCTTT | CASRRTADTEAFF
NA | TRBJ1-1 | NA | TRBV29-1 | TGCAGCGTTGAGGTATTGGGGAACACTGAAGCTTTCTTT | CSVEVLGNTEAFF
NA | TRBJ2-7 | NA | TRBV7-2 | TGTGCCAGCAGCCCGCGGGGTCCCCACGAGCAGTACTTC | CASSPRGPHEQYF
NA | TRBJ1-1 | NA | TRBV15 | TGTGCCACCAGGGAAACAGGGATTGAAGCTTTCTTT | CATRETGIEAFF
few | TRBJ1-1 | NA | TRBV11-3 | TGTGCCAGCAGTGGGGGGTATCCGAACACTGAAGCTTTCTTT | CASSGGYPNTEAFF
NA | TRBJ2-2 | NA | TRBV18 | TGTGCCAGCTCACCAACCGGGGAGACGGGCGGGGAGCTGTTTTTT | CASSPTGETGGELFF
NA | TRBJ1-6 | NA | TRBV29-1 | TGCAGCGCCCACCCACAGGCGCCCCTTTCACCCCTCCACTTT | CSAHPQAPLSPLHF
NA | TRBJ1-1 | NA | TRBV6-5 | TGTGCCAGCAGTTACGGGTACAGATTGAACACTGAAGCTTTCTTT | CASSYGYRLNTEAFF
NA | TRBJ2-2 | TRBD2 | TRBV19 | TGTGCCAGTAGTATATCTAGCGGTACGACCGGGGAGCTGTTTTTT | CASSISSGTTGELFF
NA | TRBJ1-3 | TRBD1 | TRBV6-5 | TGTGCCAGCAGGGAGACAGGGGACTCTGGAAACACCATATATTTT | CASRETGDSGNTIYF
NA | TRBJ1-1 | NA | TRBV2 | TGTGCCAGCAGTGAAGCTGGGGGCGCGGCTTTCTTT | CASSEAGGAAFF
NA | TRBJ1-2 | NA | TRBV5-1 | TGCGCCAGCAGCTGGTTGGAGGGTCCCTCTGATGGCTACACCTTC | CASSWLEGPSDGYTF
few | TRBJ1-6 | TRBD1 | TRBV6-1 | TGTGCCAGCAGTGAAGTACCGCAGGGGGCGTTTAATTCACCCCTCCACTTT | CASSEVPQGAFNSPLHF
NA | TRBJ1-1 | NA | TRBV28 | TGTGCCAGCAGTATTACAGGGAACACTGAAGCTTTCTTT | CASSITGNTEAFF
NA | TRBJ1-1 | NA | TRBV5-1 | TGCGCCAGCAGGCAGGGGCTGAACACTGAAGCTTTCTTT | CASRQGLNTEAFF
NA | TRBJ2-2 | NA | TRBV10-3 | TGTGCCATCAGTGTCAGGATCGGGGAGCTGTTTTTT | CAISVRIGELFF
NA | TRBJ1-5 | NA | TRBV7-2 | TGTGCCAGCAGCCAAGGGGCCAATCAGCCCCAGCATTTT | CASSQGANQPQHF
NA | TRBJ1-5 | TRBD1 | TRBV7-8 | TGTGCCAGCAGCCCAAGTGACAGGGGAGGCAATCAGCCCCAGCATTTT | CASSPSDRGGNQPQHF
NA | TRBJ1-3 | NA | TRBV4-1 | TGCGCCAGCAGCCAAGCTCCTGTGGAAGGAAACACCATATATTTT | CASSQAPVEGNTIYF
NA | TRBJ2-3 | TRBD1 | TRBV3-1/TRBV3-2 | TGTGCCAGCAGCCACACAGGGGCCCGCACAGATACGCAGTATTTT | CASSHTGARTDTQYF
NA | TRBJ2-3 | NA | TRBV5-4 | TGTGCCAGCAGCTTGTATGGGGGGAGCACAGATACGCAGTATTTT | CASSLYGGSTDTQYF
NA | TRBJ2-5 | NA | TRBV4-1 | TGCGCCAGCAGCCAGGGGTGGCAGGAGACCCAGTACTTC | CASSQGWQETQYF